These 24 T cell receptor beta chains share one sample of origin, sequenced in a study of T-cell reconstitution after alpha-beta-depleted transplantation in children. A library of TCRbeta sequences, prepared with unique molecular identifiers, was generated. TCRdb called the PCR reads again in MiXCR, with one record for every CDR3 protein. The sample carries under 750,000 distinct CDR3 sequences, more than 20% recorded once. The sample was PBMCs, mostly from graft donor cells, taken 360 days after TCRalphabeta/CD19-depleted stem cell transplant. The receptors derive from a boy in the first two years of life who had a stem cell transplant for acute myeloid leukemia, so the T cells may come from the graft donor.

The chain joins TRBV20-1 to TRBJ2-3; D is possibly TRBD1 (6 bases). CDR1 is DFQATT, CDR2 SNEGSKA, per germline (reference sequence). V lost 0 bases, J lost 3 bases, and 13 bases lay in between. The CDR3 length is 15 residues. This CDR3 reads CSARDYRAGTDTQYF. CDR3 coding DNA: TGCAGTGCTAGAGATTACAGGGCAGGAACAGATACGCAGTATTTT.

This clonotype was observed many times. V usage is TRBV20-1 and J usage is TRBJ2-1, with no clear D. This CDR3 is built from 14 residues. Germline-derived CDR1 and CDR2 are DFQATT and SNEGSKA (reference sequence). Trimming pared 3 bases from V and 0 bases from J, leaving 9 bases between. CDR3 sequence reads: CSASSDFSYNEQFF. As DNA, the CDR3 is TGCAGTGCTAGTTCAGATTTCTCCTACAATGAGCAGTTCTTC.

V is TRBV4-1 and J is TRBJ2-1; the match to TRBD2 covers 10 bases. V gave up 2 bases and J gave up 2 bases; unmatched junction bases: 6. The length of the CDR3 is 17 residues. Germline CDR1 MGHRA, CDR2 YSYEKL. The CDR3 DNA reads as TGCGCCAGCAGCCAACGCCCAACTAGCGGGACCTACAATGAGCAGTTCTTC. It codes for CASSQRPTSGTYNEQFF.

This clonotype was seen only a few times. V and J are TRBV29-1 and TRBJ2-7; D remains ambiguous. The CDR3 covers 13 residues. Germline-derived CDR1 and CDR2 are SQVTM and ANQGSEA. The V gene lost 2 bases and the J gene lost 1 base, with 9 bases spanning the gap. The chain's CDR3 is CSVEFLDSYEQYF. For the CDR3, the DNA is TGCAGCGTTGAATTTTTGGATTCCTACGAGCAGTACTTC.

This clonotype was seen many times. The chain couples TRBV19 to TRBJ2-1; D not certain. The CDR3 length is 14 residues. V was clipped by 3 bases and J by 5 bases, with 11 bases between them. CDR1 LNHDA and CDR2 SQIVND come from the germline V gene (reference sequence). The CDR3 spells CASSIPLYNNEQFF. For the CDR3, the DNA is TGTGCCAGTAGTATCCCCCTCTATAACAATGAGCAGTTCTTC.

The table lists this clonotype with many counts. The chain combines TRBV20-1 with TRBJ1-5; 8 bases align to TRBD1. The CDR3 totals 13 residues. The J segment lost 6 bases and the V segment lost 3 bases, leaving 4 bases of the junction unmatched. Germline V gene lookup returns CDR1 DFQATT and CDR2 SNEGSKA (reference sequence). CDR3 loop: CSASQGAGQPQHF. Here the CDR3 DNA reads TGCAGTGCTAGCCAGGGGGCCGGTCAGCCCCAGCATTTT.

The table lists this clonotype with a few counts. V usage is TRBV21-1 and J usage is TRBJ1-5; the table assigns TRBD1, which was not confirmed against the DNA. TRBV21-1 is assigned pseudogene status. The CDR3 has 17 residues. The CDR3 nucleotides are TGTGCCAGCAGCAACGGACCCTGGGTACTTGCTAATCAGCCCCAGCATTTT. Translated, it gives CASSNGPWVLANQPQHF.

In its sample, this clonotype was seen many times. This chain connects TRBV12-3 or TRBV12-4 to TRBJ2-7; the D is unclear. The CDR3 spans 12 residues. Trimming shortened V by 6 bases and J by 2 bases, and 8 bases separated the two germline ends. This CDR3 reads CASSRPAYEQYF. In DNA, the CDR3 is TGTGCCAGCAGCCGGCCCGCCTACGAGCAGTACTTC.

This clonotype has a count of ten or more. The rearrangement uses TRBV28 and TRBJ2-1, with D possibly TRBD1 on 6 matching bases. Germline V gene data show CDR1 as MDHEN and CDR2 as SYDVKM. The CDR3 extends over 13 amino acids. Trimming shortened V by 5 bases and J by 4 bases, and 9 bases separated the two germline ends. The CDR3 protein is CASSKGGYNEQFF. As DNA, the CDR3 is TGTGCCAGCAGTAAAGGGGGATACAATGAGCAGTTCTTC.

The table lists this clonotype with a few counts. The J gene is TRBJ1-1, the V gene TRBV29-1, with a possible D match to TRBD1 (5 bases). The length of the CDR3 is 13 residues. Germline CDR1 reads SQVTM; CDR2 reads ANQGSEA. Trimming took off 4 bases at V and 0 bases at J, with 9 bases between the two ends. The CDR3 DNA is TGCAGCGTTGCGAGACAGCTGAACACTGAAGCTTTCTTT. It codes for CSVARQLNTEAFF.

This clonotype was seen once. This chain uses TRBV12-3 or TRBV12-4 with TRBJ1-2; D unclear. CDR3 size: 13 residues. V was clipped by 3 bases and J by 3 bases, with 8 bases between them. The CDR3: CASSLDFYYGYTF. For the CDR3, the DNA is TGTGCCAGCAGTTTGGACTTCTACTATGGCTACACCTTC.

The chain is built from TRBV5-5 and TRBJ2-5, with D possibly being TRBD1 (6 bases). The CDR3 totals 15 residues. CDR1 and CDR2 from the germline V gene are SGHKS and YYEKEE (reference sequence). Trimming shortened V by 4 bases and J by 4 bases, and 17 bases separated the two germline ends. CDR3 nucleotides: TGTGCCAGCAGCCCTCCGGGACACGTGAGAGAGACCCAGTACTTC. Amino acid sequence: CASSPPGHVRETQYF.

This clonotype was seen repeatedly, ten times or more. The chain is built from TRBV12-3 or TRBV12-4 and TRBJ2-7; D is uncertain. The V and J ends lost 2 bases and 1 base respectively, with 9 bases between them. The CDR3 has 14 residues. CDR3 amino acids: CASSLSPWSYEQYF. In nucleotides, the CDR3 is TGTGCCAGCAGTTTATCCCCTTGGTCCTACGAGCAGTACTTC.

The chain combines TRBV20-1 with TRBJ2-2; D not certain. This CDR3 spans 13 amino acids. V was trimmed by 4 bases and J by 1 base, leaving 7 bases between them. Germline values: CDR1 DFQATT, CDR2 SNEGSKA (reference sequence). The CDR3 bases are TGCAGTGCTATTACGCTGAACACCGGGGAGCTGTTTTTT. The encoded protein is CSAITLNTGELFF.

The chain carries TRBV29-1 and TRBJ2-5, with a tentative D call TRBD1 (6 bases). Per the germline V gene, CDR1 is SQVTM and CDR2 is ANQGSEA. CDR3 length: 14 amino acids. V gave up 6 bases and J gave up 2 bases, with 16 bases separating them. CDR3 in amino acids: CSVDPTGNQETQYF. Written as DNA, the CDR3 is TGCAGCGTCGATCCTACAGGGAATCAAGAGACCCAGTACTTC.

The rearrangement joins TRBV7-9 to TRBJ2-1, with a possible D match to TRBD1 (5 bases). The germline CDR1 and CDR2 sequences are SEHNR and FQNEAQ (reference sequence). This CDR3 spans 15 amino acids. Trimming shortened V by 5 bases and J by 2 bases, and 13 bases separated the two germline ends. CDR3 coding DNA: TGTGCCAGCAGCATGACAGTGCCCCCCTACAATGAGCAGTTCTTC. Protein: CASSMTVPPYNEQFF. Full variable domain (remainder filled in from reference TRBV7-9 and TRBJ2-1): DTGVSQNPRHKITKRGQNVTFRCDPISEHNRLYWYRQTLGQGPEFLTYFQNEAQLEKSRLLSDRFSAERPKGSFSTLEIQRTEQGDSAMYLCASSMTVPPYNEQFFGPGTRLTVL.

This clonotype was counted only a few times. This chain joins TRBV7-8 and TRBJ2-3; 10 positions match TRBD1. The junction had 9 bases not matched to a gene; V was cut back by 3 bases and J by 0 bases. This CDR3 spans 18 amino acids. Germline loops: CDR1 SGHVS, CDR2 FQNEAQ. The CDR3 DNA sequence: TGTGCCAGCAGCTTCCTTGGGACAGGGGCTTTTAGCACAGATACGCAGTATTTT. Translation gives CASSFLGTGAFSTDTQYF.

This clonotype came up many times. This sequence joins TRBV29-1 and TRBJ1-2; D gene unclear. This CDR3 is 14 amino acids long. V gave up 0 bases and J gave up 1 base, with 9 bases separating them. CDR1 is SQVTM and CDR2 is ANQGSEA in the germline V gene. This chain's CDR3 is CSVEDYTSNYGYTF. DNA of the CDR3: TGCAGCGTTGAAGATTATACCAGTAACTATGGCTACACCTTC.

In its sample, this clonotype was seen a few times. This chain joins TRBV7-3 and TRBJ2-6; 7 bases align to TRBD1. Losses at the gene ends were 6 bases for V and 1 base for J; bases not matched to a gene: 3. The CDR3 runs 15 residues. Germline CDR1 reads SGHTA; CDR2 reads FQGTGA. CDR3 amino acids: CASRLQGSGANVLTF. CDR3 bases: TGTGCCAGCAGGTTACAGGGGTCTGGGGCCAACGTCCTGACTTTC.

The J gene is TRBJ2-1, the V gene TRBV28; 15 nucleotides line up with TRBD2. Germline CDR1 MDHEN, CDR2 SYDVKM. CDR3 length equals 19 residues. With V trimmed by 4 bases and J by 6 bases, 13 bases remained unmatched. Written as DNA, the CDR3 is TGTGCCAGCAGTTCCGGGACTAGCGGGGGGTTACAAACATTCAATGAGCAGTTCTTC. The encoded protein is CASSSGTSGGLQTFNEQFF.

This clonotype has just a few counts. V usage is TRBV6-5 and J usage is TRBJ2-7; D is undetermined. CDR1 MNHEY and CDR2 SVGAGI come from the germline V gene. The ends were cut back, 4 bases at V and 2 bases at J, with 12 bases in the middle. The CDR3 is made up of 14 amino acids. The CDR3 DNA is TGTGCCAGCAGTTCCCCGAGTAGCCCCTACGAGCAGTACGTC. Translation: CASSSPSSPYEQYV.

This clonotype has ten or more counts. The rearrangement joins TRBV25-1 to TRBJ1-4; perhaps TRBD1 as D (6 bases). The germline V and J ends were trimmed by 2 bases and 4 bases, with 8 bases remaining between them. Germline V gives CDR1 MGHDK, CDR2 SYGVNS. The CDR3 is 14 residues long. CDR3 region: CASSERQVNEKLFF. The CDR3 DNA sequence: TGTGCCAGCAGTGAAAGACAGGTTAATGAAAAACTGTTTTTT.

This clonotype was observed a few times. The rearrangement joins TRBV6-1 to TRBJ2-7, with D possibly being TRBD1 (6 bases). CDR1 is MNHNS and CDR2 is SASEGT in the germline V gene. The CDR3 is 13 amino acids. Trimming shortened V by 8 bases and J by 4 bases, and 15 bases separated the two germline ends. The chain's CDR3 is CASARDTIYEQYF. DNA of the CDR3: TGTGCCAGCGCCAGGGACACCATATACGAGCAGTACTTC.

This clonotype was observed at least ten times. V usage is TRBV15 and J usage is TRBJ2-7; 7 nucleotides agree with TRBD1. The CDR3 extends over 15 amino acids. CDR1 and CDR2 from the germline V gene are LNHNV and YYDKDF (reference sequence). The J segment lost 0 bases and the V segment lost 1 base, leaving 3 bases of the junction unmatched. The CDR3 sequence: CATSRADRDSYEQYV. The DNA of the CDR3 is TGTGCCACCAGCAGAGCCGACAGGGACTCCTACGAGCAGTACGTC.